Each of the 30 T cell receptor beta chains below was sequenced from the same sample in a study of CD8+CD57+ T cells in acquired aplastic anemia (dated by TCRdb to the late 2010s). Sequencing used an Illumina HiSeq 2000. TCR beta VDJ combination and CDR3 sequence profiling used genomic DNA as the template. TCRdb reran the public reads through fastp at Q25 and MiXCR, keeping productive beta chains. Rows merge per CDR3 protein into single entries with the most common DNA and genes. Present in this sample are about 270,000 distinct CDR3 sequences, 55% to 65% of which were seen just once. The ten largest clones take up less than 10% of the sample. Sequences were obtained from sorted CD4+, CD8+, or CD8+CD57+ T cells (not recorded which) from PBMCs. The receptors shown here come from a human donor with severe aplastic anemia or a healthy control (not recorded which).

The chain joins TRBV11-3 to TRBJ2-7; 8 bases align to TRBD1. Germline V gene sequence: CDR1 SGHNT, CDR2 YENEEA. Germline trimming cut 11 bases from V and 1 base from J; bases unmatched to any gene: 16. The CDR3 runs to 16 residues. The CDR3 here is CACPLLSRDRSYEQYF. The CDR3 DNA sequence: TGTGCCTGTCCCTTACTATCCCGGGACAGGTCCTACGAGCAGTACTTC.

The J gene is TRBJ2-7, the V gene TRBV4-2; D not certain. There are 14 residues in the CDR3. The ends were cut back, 5 bases at V and 2 bases at J, with 13 bases in the middle. Germline V CDR1 and CDR2: LGHNA, YNFKEQ. CDR3 in amino acids: CASSALDQTYEQYF. The DNA for the CDR3 is TGTGCCAGCAGCGCCCTGGACCAAACCTACGAGCAGTACTTC.

Regarding this clonotype: Without the conserved terminal phenylalanine or tryptophan, this CDR3 likely stems from a read error. This rearrangement joins TRBV29-1 to TRBJ2-7; the D gene could be TRBD1 or TRBD2 (5 bases each). The CDR3 runs 12 residues. Germline-derived CDR1 and CDR2 are SQVTM and ANQGSEA. Trimming left V 5 bases short and J 0 bases short, with 8 bases between. CDR3 region: CSVSGTSYEQYL. CDR3 nucleotides: TGCAGCGTTTCCGGGACCTCCTACGAGCAGTACCTC.

This clonotype has a count of ten or more. The V and J genes are TRBV11-3 and TRBJ1-1, with D hard to call. V was shortened by 8 bases and J by 0 bases, with 16 bases between the two germline ends. The CDR3 is 15 amino acids. CDR1 and CDR2 from the germline V gene are SGHNT and YENEEA. The CDR3 DNA reads TGTGCCAGCGGAAGGGCAGGATGCATGAACACTGAAGCTTTCTTT. Translation: CASGRAGCMNTEAFF.

This clonotype was recorded many times. This chain links TRBV6-5 with TRBJ1-6; 7 bases are a match to TRBD1. Germline loops: CDR1 MNHEY, CDR2 SVGAGI. This CDR3 is built from 15 residues. Trimming removed 4 bases from V and 10 bases from J; junction bases left unmatched: 10. The CDR3 loop is CASSFQGGRDSPLHF. CDR3 DNA: TGTGCCAGCAGTTTTCAGGGGGGGAGGGACTCACCCCTCCACTTT.

This clonotype came up a few times. The V gene is TRBV15, the J gene TRBJ2-5; 12 positions match TRBD2. The CDR3 contains 18 residues. Germline CDR1 reads LNHNV; CDR2 reads YYDKDF (reference sequence). V lost 0 bases to trimming and J lost 6 bases; unmatched junction nucleotides: 11. This CDR3 reads CATSRDLKASGGAQTQYF. The CDR3 DNA follows: TGTGCCACCAGCAGAGATTTGAAAGCTAGCGGGGGGGCGCAGACCCAGTACTTC.

The genes are TRBV5-4 and TRBJ1-1; TRBD1 matches 9 bases. CDR3 length equals 15 residues. V lost 2 bases and J lost 4; bases outside the gene matches: 6. CDR1 and CDR2 (germline): SGHNT, YYREEE (reference sequence). CDR3 sequence (DNA): TGTGCCAGCAGCTTACGGACAGGGGAGGCCACTGAAGCTTTCTTT. Residues: CASSLRTGEATEAFF. Complete variable domain (other parts from reference TRBV5-4 and TRBJ1-1): ETGVTQSPTHLIKTRGQQVTLRCSSQSGHNTVSWYQQALGQGPQFIFQYYREEENGRGNFPPRFSGLQFPNYSSELNVNALELDDSALYLCASSLRTGEATEAFFGQGTRLTVV.

The chain links TRBV7-8 to TRBJ2-7; TRBD2 might be the D (6 bases). Per the germline V gene, CDR1 is SGHVS and CDR2 is FQNEAQ. The CDR3 is made up of 14 amino acids. The V gene lost 4 bases and the J gene lost 4 bases, with 14 bases spanning the gap. The CDR3 sequence is CASSYSGVRYEQYF. CDR3 coding DNA: TGTGCCAGCAGCTATTCGGGAGTGCGGTACGAGCAGTACTTC. Based on the CDR3 plus reference TRBV7-8 and TRBJ2-7, the full variable domain is GAGVSQSPRYKVAKRGQDVALRCDPISGHVSLFWYQQALGQGPEFLTYFQNEAQLDKSGLPSDRFFAERPEGSVSTLKIQRTQQEDSAVYLCASSYSGVRYEQYFGPGTRLTVT.

This clonotype was seen repeatedly, ten times or more. The chain has TRBV15 and TRBJ2-7; D ambiguous. V gave up 0 bases and J gave up 3 bases, with 9 bases separating them. CDR3 length equals 14 residues. CDR1 and CDR2 (germline): LNHNV, YYDKDF (reference sequence). The CDR3 sequence: CATSRDRGSYEQYF. The CDR3 DNA is TGTGCCACCAGCAGAGATCGAGGCAGCTACGAGCAGTACTTC. The whole variable domain, filled in from reference TRBV15 and TRBJ2-7, reads DAMVIQNPRYQVTQFGKPVTLSCSQTLNHNVMYWYQQKSSQAPKLLFHYYDKDFNNEADTPDNFQSRRPNTSFCFLDIRSPGLGDTAMYLCATSRDRGSYEQYFGPGTRLTVT.

The V gene is TRBV2, the J gene TRBJ2-5, with 12 bases identical to TRBD1. CDR1 is SNHLY, CDR2 FYNNEI, per germline. This CDR3 contains 16 residues. V gave up 2 bases and J gave up 4 bases; unmatched junction bases: 5. The CDR3 DNA follows: TGTGCCAGCAGTGAACCCCCGGGACAGGGGGCAGAGACCCAGTACTTC. Translated: CASSEPPGQGAETQYF.

The J gene is TRBJ2-4, the V gene TRBV29-1; no definite D call. This CDR3 is built from 13 residues. Trimming took 6 bases from V and 5 from J, leaving 14 bases between them. In germline, CDR1 is SQVTM, CDR2 ANQGSEA. Here the CDR3 reads CSVSDRRQNIQYF. As DNA, the CDR3 is TGCAGCGTCTCGGACCGGCGACAAAACATTCAGTACTTC.

A note on this clonotype: A much larger clone differs by one base, so this may be a read error. This chain links TRBV11-2 with TRBJ2-1, with a tentative D call TRBD2 (7 bases). Trimming took off 0 bases at V and 9 bases at J, with 15 bases between the two ends. The germline gives CDR1 SGHAT, CDR2 FQNNGV. CDR3 length equals 15 residues. CDR3 protein: CASSLEGGALGEQFF. The CDR3 bases are TGTGCCAGCAGCTTAGAGGGGGGGGCTCTGGGTGAGCAGTTCTTC.

This clonotype was counted at least ten times. This CDR3 reads CASTTGGSFPGANVLTF. CDR3 in DNA: TGTGCCAGCACCACAGGGGGCTCATTCCCTGGGGCCAACGTCCTGACTTTC. The chain joins TRBV6-1 to TRBJ2-6, with 9 nucleotides matching TRBD1. CDR1 is MNHNS, CDR2 SASEGT, per germline. J was trimmed by 2 bases and V by 7 bases; bases with no gene match: 9. This CDR3 is built from 17 residues.

The rearrangement uses TRBV7-2 and TRBJ2-3; 12 bases map to TRBD2. Germline CDR1 is SGHTA and CDR2 is FQGNSA. With 3 bases clipped from V and 12 bases from J, the junction kept 4 bases outside the gene matches. The CDR3 is 13 amino acids. As DNA, the CDR3 is TGTGCCAGCAGCTTGCTAGCGGGAGGGCCCCAGTATTTT. Its translation is CASSLLAGGPQYF.

This chain joins TRBV20-1 and TRBJ2-1; TRBD2 aligns across 8 bases. V trimming: 2 bases; J trimming: 6 bases; junction bases outside the gene matches: 6. CDR1 is DFQATT, CDR2 SNEGSKA, per germline (reference sequence). The CDR3 totals 14 residues. CDR3 residues: CSARRAGGLNEQFF. The DNA for the CDR3 is TGCAGTGCTAGAAGGGCGGGGGGCCTCAATGAGCAGTTCTTC.

This chain connects TRBV24-1 to TRBJ2-5, with a possible D match to TRBD1 (5 bases). This CDR3 is 14 amino acids long. Trimming removed 4 bases from V and 7 bases from J, with 15 bases in between. Per the germline V gene, CDR1 is KGHDR and CDR2 is SFDVKD. The CDR3 nucleotides are TGTGCCACCAGTGAGAACAGCCAAAGGGGGACCCAGTACTTC. Translating it yields CATSENSQRGTQYF.

This clonotype was seen a handful of times. The chain employs TRBV18 and TRBJ1-1; D is undetermined. Germline lookup yields CDR1 KGHSH and CDR2 LQKENI. The CDR3 has 13 amino acids. The V end was cut by 4 bases, the J end by 2 bases, with 8 bases between. The DNA for the CDR3 is TGTGCCAGCTCACTGCATGTAAACACTGAAGCTTTCTTT. Translating it yields CASSLHVNTEAFF.

The chain employs TRBV6-5 and TRBJ2-3; 10 nucleotides agree with TRBD1. From germline, CDR1 is MNHEY and CDR2 SVGAGI. The CDR3 runs 13 residues. J lost 4 bases, V lost 6 bases, and 1 base had no gene match. The CDR3 DNA reads as TGTGCCAGCAGAGACAGGGGGCCAGATACGCAGTATTTT. It encodes CASRDRGPDTQYF.

This clonotype came up many times. The V gene is TRBV6-6, the J gene TRBJ2-2; D gene ambiguous. Germline V gene data show CDR1 as MNHNY and CDR2 as SVGAGI (reference sequence). The CDR3 contains 15 residues. Trimming took 2 bases from V and 6 from J, leaving 13 bases between them. The CDR3 loop reads CASSYIDIVAGELFF. CDR3 DNA: TGTGCCAGCAGTTACATTGATATAGTGGCCGGGGAGCTGTTTTTT.

In this sample, this clonotype turned up many times. CDR3 loop: CASSLLGPGNTIYF. DNA of the CDR3: TGTGCCAGCAGCTTACTTGGACCTGGAAACACCATATATTTT. The V and J genes are TRBV7-3 and TRBJ1-3; no reliable D call. CDR3 length: 14 residues. V was clipped by 2 bases and J by 2 bases, with 7 bases between them. Germline CDR1 and CDR2: SGHTA and FQGTGA.

Ten or more counts support this clonotype. CDR3 region: CASSFTRGYTF. CDR3 sequence (DNA): TGTGCCAGCAGCTTCACGAGGGGCTACACCTTC. The genes are TRBV7-2 and TRBJ1-2; D is uncertain. Germline V gene data show CDR1 as SGHTA and CDR2 as FQGNSA. The CDR3 is made up of 11 amino acids. Trimming removed 3 bases at V and 8 bases at J, with 7 bases between.

The chain carries TRBV24-1 and TRBJ2-1; D is uncertain. CDR3 size: 15 residues. CDR1 is KGHDR and CDR2 is SFDVKD in the germline V gene. The V gene lost 1 base and the J gene lost 6 bases, with 12 bases spanning the gap. CDR3 nucleotides: TGTGCCACCAGTGATTTACCCTCCCGAGTCAATGAGCAGTTCTTC. Its protein product is CATSDLPSRVNEQFF.

This clonotype showed up many times. The CDR3 DNA reads as TGTGCCAGCAGGTCCGGAGAGGGGTCCCGCACCGGGGAGCTGTTTTTT. Residues: CASRSGEGSRTGELFF. The chain is built from TRBV12-3 or TRBV12-4 and TRBJ2-2; D may correspond to TRBD1 or TRBD2 (5 bases each). Deletions cut 6 bases from V and 4 bases from J, with 18 bases between. The CDR3 totals 16 residues.

The rearrangement uses TRBV10-3 and TRBJ1-2, with 10 bases matching TRBD1. The length of the CDR3 is 14 residues. The V and J ends lost 4 bases and 7 bases, in that order; junction bases with no gene match: 6. Germline V gives CDR1 ENHRY, CDR2 SYGVKD. The CDR3 protein is CAISGKGTGAGYTF. The CDR3, as DNA: TGTGCCATCAGTGGCAAAGGGACAGGGGCTGGCTACACCTTC.

The rearrangement links TRBV12-3 or TRBV12-4 to TRBJ2-7, with D unresolved. The CDR3 extends over 14 amino acids. V was trimmed by 8 bases and J by 2 bases, leaving 16 bases between them. This CDR3 is CASSPPAPPYEQYF. DNA of the CDR3: TGTGCCAGCTCACCACCGGCGCCACCCTACGAGCAGTACTTC.

Remarks on this clonotype: An end of the junction differs from the germline gene, which may be a read error. The chain has TRBV7-9 and TRBJ1-6; 9 nucleotides match TRBD1. The CDR3 length is 16 residues. CDR1 is SEHNR and CDR2 is FQNEAQ in the germline V gene (reference sequence). Here the CDR3 DNA reads TGTGCCAGCAGCTTGGAGAGACAGGGGGGAAATCCACCCCTCCGCTTT. Translation gives CASSLERQGGNPPLRF.

In this sample, this clonotype turned up a few times. The chain couples TRBV29-1 to TRBJ1-2; 8 positions match TRBD1. This CDR3 spans 12 amino acids. Losses at the gene ends were 6 bases for V and 4 bases for J; bases not matched to a gene: 4. CDR1 is SQVTM, CDR2 ANQGSEA, per germline. CDR3: CSVADRAYGYTF. The CDR3 DNA follows: TGCAGCGTCGCGGACAGGGCCTATGGCTACACCTTC.

The chain employs TRBV20-1 and TRBJ1-3; D unclear. The V end lost 6 bases, the J end lost 0 bases, and 6 bases lay between the germline ends. Germline V lookup: CDR1 DFQATT, CDR2 SNEGSKA (reference sequence). The CDR3 consists of 12 residues. CDR3 sequence (DNA): TGCAGTGCGAGATACTCTGGAAACACCATATATTTT. It is translated as CSARYSGNTIYF.

A single count supports this clonotype. The genes are TRBV5-1 and TRBJ1-4; 7 bases map to TRBD1. CDR1 SGHRS and CDR2 YFSETQ come from the germline V gene. The junction had 12 bases not matched to a gene; V was cut back by 4 bases and J by 12 bases. The CDR3 extends over 14 amino acids. In nucleotides, the CDR3 is TGCGCCAGCAGCGGCGGCGAACAGGGGTCTGAACTGTTTTTT. It encodes CASSGGEQGSELFF.

The V gene is TRBV7-9, the J gene TRBJ2-2; 7 bases match TRBD1. Unmatched junction bases numbered 11, after V lost 3 bases and J lost 7 bases. Germline V gene lookup returns CDR1 SEHNR and CDR2 FQNEAQ (reference sequence). CDR3 size: 16 residues. The CDR3 DNA sequence: TGTGCCAGCAGCTTTTCAGGGGGATCGGGGCACGGGGAGCTGTTTTTT. Translated, it gives CASSFSGGSGHGELFF.